This T cell receptor beta chain was sequenced during a study of T cell responses to AZD1222 COVID-19 vaccine. Whole-study findings and limits: Spike-spanning, vaccine-associated CD4 TCRs were dominant at 160-218 and 743-854.

Here immunoSEQ multiplex PCR was the method, and the copy in TCRdb shows in-frame clones only, minus some. The repertoire consists of 190,000 or so clones, with more than 75% occurring once and the leading ten covering 20% to 30%. This CDR3 is 13 amino acids long. Trimming took 0 bases from V and 11 from J, leaving 13 bases between them. The germline CDR1 and CDR2 sequences are MNHEY and SVGAGI. Comments on this clone: Its antigen remains unknown.

The sample was peripheral blood, taken 28 days after the second AZD1222 dose. V and J are TRBV6-5 and TRBJ1-1; D may be TRBD1 (6 bases). This TCR was sampled from an adult who received the AZD1222 COVID-19 vaccine. CDR3 coding DNA: TGTGCCAGCAGTTACTCGGGGGGCCTTATTGCTTTCTTT. Amino acid sequence: CASSYSGGLIAFF.